Below, one T cell receptor (beta chain) is given with its context. Its target is not known. Reverse transcribing all isolated RNA meant expressed TCRB transcripts were sequenced. The method was immunoSEQ multiplex PCR; TCRdb's version includes in-frame clones alone and lacks a portion of them. This sample carries a few hundred thousand clones, about 24% of them seen once, and the ten largest clones take about 0.011%. The collection from each donor was one heparinised blood draw averaging roughly 100 mL. This sample was taken from a study of beta chain features in type 1 diabetes. General study points: All four CD4+ subsets from Type 1 diabetes patients carried moderately but significantly shorter TCRB CDR3s. There was a possibility that cDNA sequencing over-represented cells with high TCR expression.

V shed 4 bases, J shed 7 bases, and the junction held 8 bases outside the gene matches. This CDR3 has 15 amino acids. The V gene's germline CDR1 is GTSNPN and CDR2 SVGIG (reference sequence). The gene calls are TRBV30 and TRBJ2-2, with 11 bases identical to TRBD2. This TCR was sampled from a woman aged 25 to 39 with type 1 diabetes. Sample: naive CD4+ T cells from blood. The CDR3 loop is CAWTRLAGWGGELFF. CDR3 coding DNA: TGTGCCTGGACCCGACTAGCGGGGTGGGGCGGGGAGCTGTTTTTT.